The 17 T cell receptor beta chains below were found in one sample sequenced in a study of cytomegalovirus exposure and HLA in healthy donors. Use of 60 Vbeta and 13 Jbeta primers characterized the PCR. The assay was immunoSEQ multiplex PCR, and TCRdb's table has in-frame clones only and misses some. The sample lists 150,000 to 200,000 clones, just over 75% occurring once. The sample comprised PBMCs. All receptors come from a woman younger than 45 in good health and CMV-seropositive.

The sample holds one count of this clone. The chain links TRBV5-4 to TRBJ2-7, with TRBD2 matching 8 bases. The germline gives CDR1 SGHNT, CDR2 YYREEE (reference sequence). With V trimmed by 4 bases and J by 4 bases, 7 bases remained unmatched. This CDR3 region has 14 residues. CDR3 sequence reads: CASSPRTSTYEQYF. DNA of the CDR3: TGTGCCAGCAGCCCACGGACTAGCACATACGAGCAGTACTTC.

The table lists this clone with a few counts. The chain uses TRBV7-2 and TRBJ1-2; 9 nucleotides line up with TRBD1. CDR1 is SGHTA, CDR2 FQGNSA, per germline. Unmatched junction bases numbered 0, after V lost 3 bases and J lost 4 bases. There are 13 residues in the CDR3. The CDR3 spells CASSLTGGYGYTF. CDR3 DNA sequence: TGTGCCAGCAGCTTGACAGGGGGCTATGGCTACACCTTC.

This chain links TRBV30 with TRBJ1-2; unclear D gene. Germline values: CDR1 GTSNPN, CDR2 SVGIG (reference sequence). V was trimmed by 3 bases and J by 4 bases, leaving 12 bases between them. The CDR3 spans 13 residues. The DNA for the CDR3 is TGTGCCTGGAGCCTCCTTGAGGGCTATGGCTACACCTTC. It translates to CAWSLLEGYGYTF. Using reference TRBV30 and TRBJ1-2 for the parts outside the CDR3, the full variable domain is SQTIHQWPATLVQPVGSPLSLECTVEGTSNPNLYWYRQAAGRGLQLLFYSVGIGQISSEVPQNLSASRPQDRQFILSSKKLLLSDSGFYLCAWSLLEGYGYTFGSGTRLTVV.

This clone was seen a few times. The chain recombines TRBV6-5 with TRBJ2-4, with TRBD2 as a possible D gene (6 bases). Trimming cost V 4 bases and J 1 base, with 11 bases left between them. Germline-derived CDR1 and CDR2 are MNHEY and SVGAGI. The CDR3 is made up of 15 amino acids. CDR3 sequence: CASSLAEGAKNIQYF. The CDR3 region has the DNA TGTGCCAGCAGTTTGGCGGAGGGCGCCAAAAACATTCAGTACTTC.

DNA of the CDR3: TGTGCCAGCAGTTTCTTGACAGTAGAAGCTTTCTTT. It translates to CASSFLTVEAFF. The chain uses TRBV28 and TRBJ1-1; possibly TRBD1 for D (5 bases). Trimming shortened V by 3 bases and J by 8 bases, and 10 bases separated the two germline ends. The CDR3 extends over 12 amino acids. Per the germline V gene, CDR1 is MDHEN and CDR2 is SYDVKM.

V is TRBV9 and J is TRBJ2-7, with D possibly TRBD1 on 8 matching bases. This CDR3 comprises 15 residues. CDR1 is SGDLS, CDR2 YYNGEE, per germline. V lost 1 base and J 4 bases, leaving 15 bases between the germline ends. The CDR3 loop is CASSVSGTGPYEQYF. The DNA of the CDR3 is TGTGCCAGCAGCGTAAGCGGGACAGGCCCTTACGAGCAGTACTTC. Full variable domain (missing parts from reference TRBV9 and TRBJ2-7): DSGVTQTPKHLITATGQRVTLRCSPRSGDLSVYWYQQSLDQGLQFLIQYYNGEERAKGNILERFSAQQFPDLHSELNLSSLELGDSALYFCASSVSGTGPYEQYFGPGTRLTVT.

The rearrangement links TRBV5-5 to TRBJ2-7, with 7 bases fitting TRBD2. From germline, CDR1 is SGHKS and CDR2 YYEKEE (reference sequence). Losses at the gene ends were 2 bases for V and 3 bases for J; bases not matched to a gene: 11. This CDR3 has 16 amino acids. CDR3 residues: CASSLEASGAIYEQYF. The CDR3 region has the DNA TGTGCCAGCAGCTTAGAGGCTAGCGGAGCAATCTACGAGCAGTACTTC.

This clone was recorded once. This chain connects TRBV6-5 to TRBJ2-7, with D unclear. CDR3 length: 14 amino acids. Germline CDR1 reads MNHEY; CDR2 reads SVGAGI. Trimming pared 6 bases from V and 6 bases from J, leaving 18 bases between. The CDR3 protein is CASRRRSYSSEQYF. CDR3 bases: TGTGCCAGCAGGCGGAGATCCTATTCTTCCGAGCAGTACTTC.

The rearrangement uses TRBV30 and TRBJ2-2; a possible D gene is TRBD2 (6 bases). The CDR3 is 14 residues long. Deletions cut 0 bases from V and 8 bases from J, with 13 bases between. Germline-derived CDR1 and CDR2 are GTSNPN and SVGIG (reference sequence). The CDR3: CAWSVGGFRGELFF. The CDR3, as DNA: TGTGCCTGGAGTGTTGGGGGGTTTCGAGGGGAGCTGTTTTTT.

This clone has a single count. J is TRBJ2-2 and V is TRBV9; 11 bases match TRBD1. The CDR3 is 17 amino acids. Germline-derived CDR1 and CDR2 are SGDLS and YYNGEE. V lost 0 bases and J lost 6; bases outside the gene matches: 7. The CDR3 reads CASSVVGQGAGAGELFF. The CDR3 bases are TGTGCCAGCAGCGTAGTTGGACAGGGGGCAGGCGCCGGGGAGCTGTTTTTT.

This sequence joins TRBV11-1 and TRBJ2-2; the D gene is possibly TRBD2 (5 bases). CDR3 length: 16 residues. V was trimmed by 3 bases and J by 4 bases, leaving 15 bases between them. The germline V gene encodes CDR1 SGHAT and CDR2 FQDESV (reference sequence). The CDR3 nucleotides read TGTGCCAGCAGCTTTTCCGGGCCCGAGGGCACCGGGGAGCTGTTTTTT. Protein product: CASSFSGPEGTGELFF.

V is TRBV29-1 and J is TRBJ2-4, with a tentative D call TRBD1 (5 bases). CDR1 SQVTM and CDR2 ANQGSEA come from the germline V gene. V dropped 5 bases and J dropped 2 bases, with 10 bases sitting between them. This CDR3 is built from 13 residues. CDR3 loop: CSVHDSSKNIQYF. In DNA form, the CDR3 reads TGCAGCGTTCATGACAGCTCCAAAAACATTCAGTACTTC.

Details on this clone: The same CDR3 is also encoded by other DNA sequences in this sample. The J gene is TRBJ1-5, the V gene TRBV5-1, with TRBD1 matching over 7 bases. The V gene end was trimmed by 0 bases and the J gene end by 2 bases; junction bases not matched to a gene: 2. There are 15 residues in the CDR3. The germline V gene has CDR1 SGHRS and CDR2 YFSETQ. The CDR3: CASSLEGGGNQPQHF. The DNA for the CDR3 is TGCGCCAGCAGCTTGGAAGGGGGCGGCAATCAGCCCCAGCATTTT.

Comment on this clone: Distinct nucleotide sequences in the sample also encode this CDR3. This chain uses TRBV5-1 with TRBJ2-3; TRBD1 aligns across 7 bases. There are 14 residues in the CDR3. CDR1 is SGHRS and CDR2 is YFSETQ in the germline V gene. After removal of 4 bases from V and 1 base from J, the junction contained 3 bases not matched to a gene. The CDR3 region has the DNA TGCGCCAGCAGCCCCGGACAGGGCACAGATACGCAGTATTTT. As protein: CASSPGQGTDTQYF.

The J gene is TRBJ2-2, the V gene TRBV7-9, with D perhaps TRBD2 (5 bases). V was shortened by 5 bases and J by 4 bases, with 11 bases between the two germline ends. Germline CDR1 SEHNR, CDR2 FQNEAQ (reference sequence). The CDR3 runs to 14 residues. Here the CDR3 DNA reads TGTGCCAGCAGCCACGACTACTTCACCGGGGAGCTGTTTTTT. Translated: CASSHDYFTGELFF. The whole variable domain, filled in from reference TRBV7-9 and TRBJ2-2, reads DTGVSQNPRHKITKRGQNVTFRCDPISEHNRLYWYRQTLGQGPEFLTYFQNEAQLEKSRLLSDRFSAERPKGSFSTLEIQRTEQGDSAMYLCASSHDYFTGELFFGEGSRLTVL.

As to this clone: This sample also contains other DNA sequences that code for the same CDR3. The V call is TRBV5-1, the J call TRBJ1-1, with a tentative D call TRBD1 (5 bases). The CDR3 runs to 13 residues. Trimming stripped 3 bases from V and 2 bases from J, with 8 bases between. Germline CDR1 is SGHRS and CDR2 is YFSETQ. The CDR3 coding sequence is TGCGCCAGCAGCTCCCAGGGAAACACTGAAGCTTTCTTT. Its translation: CASSSQGNTEAFF.

This clone was counted only a few times. V gene TRBV14 combines with J gene TRBJ2-1; TRBD2 matches 7 bases. The germline V gene encodes CDR1 SGHDN and CDR2 FVKESK. The CDR3 has 13 residues. Trimming at V came to 6 bases and at J to 12 bases, leaving 11 bases not matched to a gene. CDR3 sequence: CASSRLASNRQFF. The CDR3, as DNA: TGTGCCAGCAGTCGACTAGCTTCTAATAGGCAGTTCTTC.